This T cell receptor beta chain is drawn from a study of long-term antiretroviral therapy in people with HIV. Remarks on this clone: The antigen is undetermined.

Study results and limitations: Controls exceeded HIV repertoires in CDR3 length range. Subsequent to ART, diversity was augmented yet persisted below that of transplant donor controls.

Donors needed at least one pre-ART PBMC sample plus at least two post-ART samples. CDR1 and CDR2 (germline): SGHKS, YYEKEE (reference sequence). CDR3 size: 15 residues. The V and J ends lost 3 bases and 2 bases respectively, with 9 bases between them. Runs used v3.0 of the immunoSEQ assay and were done at survey level. Sequencing aimed at roughly 35,000-55,000 T-cell genomes per sample. The repertoire was sequenced with immunoSEQ multiplex PCR; TCRdb's copy has only in-frame clones and lacks some. Of about 6,500 clones listed, roughly 85% were seen once; the top ten hold around 3%. This sequence was found in a woman aged 45-65 years with HIV. The input for sequencing was unsorted PBMCs, taken 3.7 years after starting antiretroviral therapy. The V gene is TRBV5-5, the J gene TRBJ2-6; maybe TRBD1 (5 bases). The CDR3 DNA reads TGTGCCAGCAGCTCTGCAGGGACTGGGGCCAACGTCCTGACTTTC. Translation gives CASSSAGTGANVLTF.